This entry is about one T cell receptor beta chain. The germline V gene has CDR1 SNHLY and CDR2 FYNNEI. V shed 0 bases and J shed 15 bases, with 15 bases lying between them. The CDR3 contains 13 residues. This entry comes from a study of blood T cell repertoires in COVID-19. Sequencing used immunoSEQ multiplex PCR; TCRdb keeps in-frame clones, though not all of them. The sample carries about 400,000 clones, around 89% recorded once. The sequencing input was peripheral blood. This TCR was sampled from a woman between 25 and 40 years old with acute or convalescent COVID-19. This chain joins TRBV2 and TRBJ2-1, with D tentatively TRBD2 (5 bases). The CDR3 here is CASSEAVRTLPFF. CDR3 nucleotide sequence: TGTGCCAGCAGTGAAGCGGTCCGGACTCTGCCGTTCTTC.